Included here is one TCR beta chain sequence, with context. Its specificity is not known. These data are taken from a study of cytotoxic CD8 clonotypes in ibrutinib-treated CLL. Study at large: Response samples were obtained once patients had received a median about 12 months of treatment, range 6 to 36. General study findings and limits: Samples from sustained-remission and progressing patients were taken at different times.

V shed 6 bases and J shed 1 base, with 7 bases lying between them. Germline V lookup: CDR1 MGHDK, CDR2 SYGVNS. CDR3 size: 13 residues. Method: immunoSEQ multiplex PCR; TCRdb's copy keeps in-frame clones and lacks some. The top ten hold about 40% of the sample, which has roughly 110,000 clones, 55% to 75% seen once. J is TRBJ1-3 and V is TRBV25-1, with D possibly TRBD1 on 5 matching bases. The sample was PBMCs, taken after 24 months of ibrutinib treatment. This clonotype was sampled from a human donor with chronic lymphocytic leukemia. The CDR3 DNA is TGTGCCAGCAGGGGGACTTCTGGAAACACCATATATTTT. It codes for CASRGTSGNTIYF.